This is a list of T cell receptor beta chains from one sample in a study of graft-versus-host responses after intestinal transplantation. No antigen has been identified for these receptors. Generated by immunoSEQ multiplex PCR, the TCRdb table keeps only in-frame clones and is missing some. The sample includes about 90,000 clones, 80% to 85% of them seen just once. Sequencing used unstimulated CD8+ T cells sorted from spleen or lymph node cells, obtained before intestinal transplant. The receptors derive from a human donor who received an intestinal transplant. Each CDR3 is given with its conserved first and last residue. The D gene is left open where the match is weak. A clone size is listed for some rows: how often the clone was seen (once, few, many), or a class if it is expanded.

abundance	j_gene	d_gene	v_gene	CDR3aa	CDR3nt
once	TRBJ2-5	TRBD2	TRBV6-1	CASSDGWSGRYQETQYF	TGTGCCAGCAGTGATGGGTGGAGCGGGAGGTACCAAGAGACCCAGTACTTC
.	TRBJ1-2	.	TRBV6-8	CAIQDSDGYTF	TGTGCCATCCAAGACAGTGATGGCTACACCTTC
.	TRBJ1-1	TRBD1	TRBV7-3	CASSTRDRVLTVNTEAFF	TGTGCCAGCAGCACCCGGGACAGGGTCCTGACTGTGAACACTGAAGCTTTCTTT
.	TRBJ1-2	.	TRBV5-1	CASSAQGGPLGYTF	TGCGCCAGCAGCGCCCAAGGGGGGCCTCTCGGCTACACCTTC
.	TRBJ2-5	TRBD1	TRBV11-2	CASGLQGAQETQYF	TGTGCCAGCGGACTACAGGGGGCCCAAGAGACCCAGTACTTC
.	TRBJ2-1	.	TRBV29-1	CSVVRPGHRIFFSYNEQFF	TGCAGCGTTGTTCGTCCGGGACACCGAATCTTTTTCTCCTACAATGAGCAGTTCTTC
.	TRBJ1-2	.	TRBV6-6	CASASGLDSDVGF	TGTGCCAGCGCTTCGGGGTTGGACTCCGATGTGGGCTTC
.	TRBJ1-2	.	TRBV6-6	CASGRAGNGYTF	TGTGCCAGCGGGAGGGCTGGGAATGGCTACACCTTC
once	TRBJ1-1	.	TRBV29-1	CSASTVNRRGEAFF	TGCAGCGCTTCGACAGTAAACCGGCGGGGTGAAGCTTTCTTT
.	TRBJ2-1	.	TRBV12-1	CASSFKGNEQFF	TGTGCCAGCAGCTTTAAGGGCAATGAGCAGTTCTTC
.	TRBJ1-6	.	TRBV13	CASSLRNGDMALHF	TGTGCCAGCAGCCTTCGGAACGGAGATATGGCCCTCCACTTT
.	TRBJ2-1	.	TRBV4-1	CASSQVTREVDEQFF	TGCGCCAGCAGCCAAGTGACCCGTGAGGTTGATGAGCAGTTCTTC
.	TRBJ2-3	.	TRBV12-5	CASGLGDTQYF	TGTGCTAGTGGTTTGGGAGATACGCAGTATTTT
.	TRBJ2-5	TRBD2	TRBV19	CASSIGTGGPVGETQYF	TGTGCCAGTAGTATAGGGACGGGAGGGCCTGTGGGAGAGACCCAGTACTTC
.	TRBJ2-1	.	TRBV4-1	CASSQDHPNRWHEQFF	TGCGCCAGCAGCCAAGATCACCCGAATAGGTGGCATGAGCAGTTCTTC
.	TRBJ2-1	.	TRBV6-5	CASAPRWGNEQFF	TGTGCCAGCGCCCCTAGATGGGGCAATGAGCAGTTCTTC
.	TRBJ2-1	.	TRBV4-1	CASSQDAYNEQFF	TGCGCCAGCAGCCAAGATGCCTACAATGAGCAGTTCTTC
.	TRBJ2-1	.	TRBV4-1	CASSQASNNEQFF	TGCGCCAGCAGCCAGGCTAGTAACAATGAGCAGTTCTTC
.	TRBJ2-3	.	TRBV10-3	CAISESMAETHIDTQYF	TGTGCCATCAGTGAGAGTATGGCGGAGACCCATATAGATACGCAGTATTTT
.	TRBJ1-4	.	TRBV28	CASSLGTWEKLFF	TGTGCCAGCAGTTTAGGAACCTGGGAAAAACTGTTTTTT
.	TRBJ2-2	.	TRBV10-3	CAISESFPTTGELFF	TGTGCCATCAGTGAGTCGTTTCCAACCACCGGGGAGCTGTTTTTT
.	TRBJ1-5	TRBD1	TRBV28	CASSFRLFRGRVNQPQHF	TGTGCCAGCAGTTTCAGACTCTTCAGGGGGCGGGTCAATCAGCCCCAGCATTTT
.	TRBJ2-1	TRBD1	TRBV28	CASSLRTGGIYNEQFF	TGTGCCAGCAGTTTACGGACAGGAGGTATCTACAATGAGCAGTTCTTC
.	TRBJ2-7	.	TRBV28	CASRSITSHRTYEQYF	TGTGCCAGCCGTTCCATTACTAGCCACCGCACCTACGAGCAGTACTTC
.	TRBJ2-7	TRBD1	TRBV27	CATSRGGSASYEQYF	TGTGCCACCTCTCGAGGGGGCAGCGCCTCCTACGAGCAGTACTTC
.	TRBJ1-1	.	TRBV28	CASSSTWGENTEAFF	TGTGCCAGCAGTTCGACCTGGGGGGAGAACACTGAAGCTTTCTTT
.	TRBJ2-7	TRBD2	TRBV6-5	CASSLLARQYF	TGTGCCAGCAGCCTACTAGCGCGGCAGTACTTC
.	TRBJ1-5	TRBD1	TRBV11-3	CASSPGTGEDQPQHF	TGTGCCAGCAGCCCCGGGACAGGGGAAGATCAGCCCCAGCATTTT
once	TRBJ2-7	.	TRBV30	CAWSVRGLLYEQYF	TGTGCCTGGAGTGTACGGGGACTTTTATACGAGCAGTACTTC
.	TRBJ1-6	.	TRBV5-1	CATNDGLYNSPLHF	TGCGCCACAAACGACGGTCTCTATAATTCACCCCTCCACTTT
.	TRBJ2-1	TRBD2	TRBV9	CASSPASGGKYNEQFF	TGTGCCAGCAGCCCCGCTAGCGGGGGTAAGTACAATGAGCAGTTCTTC
.	TRBJ2-7	.	TRBV14	CASSQASFDEQYF	TGTGCCAGCAGCCAGGCCTCCTTTGACGAGCAGTACTTC
.	TRBJ2-7	TRBD1	TRBV10-2	CASSVEDRISYEQYF	TGCGCCAGCAGTGTAGAGGACAGGATTTCCTACGAGCAGTACTTC
.	TRBJ2-1	TRBD2	TRBV5-1	CASSLAAAGGHIWEQFF	TGCGCCAGCAGCTTGGCCGCAGCGGGGGGGCATATCTGGGAGCAGTTCTTC
.	TRBJ2-1	TRBD2	TRBV7-7	CASSKSGSVGDEQFF	TGTGCTAGCAGCAAAAGCGGGAGTGTGGGGGATGAGCAGTTCTTC
.	TRBJ2-1	TRBD2	TRBV4-2	CASSPTSGAPGPPNEQFF	TGTGCCAGCAGCCCGACTAGCGGGGCCCCGGGTCCCCCGAATGAGCAGTTCTTC
.	TRBJ2-5	TRBD1	TRBV10-2	CASNSGQGWRETQYF	TGCGCCAGCAACTCGGGACAGGGATGGCGAGAGACCCAGTACTTC
once	TRBJ1-5	.	TRBV15	CATSRFLAPGSSNQPQHF	TGTGCCACCAGCAGATTTCTTGCGCCGGGGAGTAGCAATCAGCCCCAGCATTTT
.	TRBJ2-7	.	TRBV6-5	CASSFGPYVIYEQYF	TGTGCCAGCAGTTTCGGCCCCTACGTTATATACGAGCAGTACTTC
.	TRBJ1-1	.	TRBV6-1	CASSYEGTEAFF	TGTGCCAGCAGTTATGAGGGGACTGAAGCTTTCTTT
.	TRBJ2-7	TRBD1	TRBV5-6	CASSGDQTGGRYF	TGTGCCAGCAGCGGCGATCAAACAGGGGGCAGGTACTTC
once	TRBJ1-2	.	TRBV28	CASSLISYGYTF	TGTGCCAGCAGTTTAATCAGCTATGGCTACACCTTC
.	TRBJ1-1	.	TRBV19	CASSMGEKTVLEAFF	TGTGCCAGTAGTATGGGAGAAAAGACAGTATTAGAAGCTTTCTTT
.	TRBJ2-5	.	TRBV9	CASSVGITAQETQYF	TGTGCCAGCAGCGTAGGGATCACGGCCCAAGAGACCCAGTACTTC
.	TRBJ2-1	TRBD2	TRBV6-5	CASSRLAGDYNEQFF	TGTGCCAGCAGCAGACTGGCGGGGGACTACAATGAGCAGTTCTTC
.	TRBJ1-1	TRBD1	TRBV19	CASWGAGGDTEAFF	TGTGCCAGTTGGGGCGCAGGGGGGGACACTGAAGCTTTCTTT